This entry lists 30 T cell receptor beta chains sequenced from one sample in a study of T cells in narcolepsy. Produced via immunoSEQ multiplex PCR; TCRdb's table is partial and in-frame only. Altogether roughly 35,000 clones are present, roughly 88% being singletons, with the ten largest covering about 1.5%. Input material: CD45RA- memory CD4+ T cells from PBMCs. These receptors were taken from a human donor with narcolepsy.

The V call is TRBV5-1, the J call TRBJ2-7; 9 nucleotides line up with TRBD2. The CDR3 totals 14 residues. With V trimmed by 0 bases and J by 6 bases, 4 bases remained unmatched. The germline V gene encodes CDR1 SGHRS and CDR2 YFSETQ. The CDR3, as DNA: TGCGCCAGCAGCTTGGTTGGCGGGGGGGGCGAGCAGTACTTC. Its protein product is CASSLVGGGGEQYF.

The gene calls are TRBV18 and TRBJ1-1; possible D gene TRBD1, 5 bases. Trimming shortened V by 2 bases and J by 5 bases, and 18 bases separated the two germline ends. The CDR3 sequence is 16 residues long. Germline loops: CDR1 KGHSH, CDR2 LQKENI. DNA for the CDR3: TGTGCCAGCTCACCATACGGGGTCGAGGGGAAAACTGAAGCTTTCTTT. It encodes CASSPYGVEGKTEAFF.

This clone was seen once. V and J are TRBV2 and TRBJ1-4; 10 bases line up with TRBD1. CDR1 is SNHLY and CDR2 is FYNNEI in the germline V gene. The junction had 8 bases not matched to a gene; V was cut back by 2 bases and J by 8 bases. The CDR3 spans 16 residues. The CDR3 loop is CASSEPGTGDREKLFF. The DNA for the CDR3 is TGTGCCAGCAGTGAACCGGGGACAGGGGACAGGGAAAAACTGTTTTTT.

This rearrangement joins TRBV7-2 to TRBJ2-5; D remains ambiguous. The V end was cut by 5 bases, the J end by 1 base, with 2 bases between. Germline V gene data show CDR1 as SGHTA and CDR2 as FQGNSA. The CDR3 totals 11 residues. CDR3 sequence reads: CASSLQETQYF. The CDR3, as DNA: TGTGCCAGCAGCCTCCAAGAGACCCAGTACTTC.

In this sample, this clone turned up once. The V call is TRBV19, the J call TRBJ2-3; D might be TRBD1 (6 bases). Germline-derived CDR1 and CDR2 are LNHDA and SQIVND (reference sequence). V was cut by 3 bases and J by 0 bases, with 13 bases left in between. The length of the CDR3 is 16 residues. The CDR3 region is CASSIARGWSTDTQYF. CDR3 in DNA: TGTGCCAGTAGTATTGCGAGGGGGTGGAGCACAGATACGCAGTATTTT.

This clone has only one observation. The chain is built from TRBV4-2 and TRBJ1-2, with no clear D. Germline V gene sequence: CDR1 LGHNA, CDR2 YNFKEQ. CDR3 length: 15 amino acids. V was clipped by 0 bases and J by 8 bases, with 16 bases between them. The CDR3 coding sequence is TGTGCCAGCAGCCAAGATTTTACCGCGACGGGGGGCTACACCTTC. As protein: CASSQDFTATGGYTF.

The CDR3 bases are TGTGCCAGCAGTGTGGAACAAGAGACCCAGTACTTC. This gives the protein CASSVEQETQYF. This chain links TRBV2 with TRBJ2-5, with no clear D. Trimming took 4 bases from V and 2 from J, leaving 5 bases between them. The CDR3 covers 12 residues. CDR1 SNHLY and CDR2 FYNNEI come from the germline V gene.

The V gene is TRBV6-5, the J gene TRBJ2-5; D is unresolved. Germline V gene data show CDR1 as MNHEY and CDR2 as SVGAGI. Trimming stripped 0 bases from V and 3 bases from J, with 8 bases between. The CDR3 is 14 amino acids. The CDR3 loop is CASSYSNREETQYF. The CDR3 DNA sequence: TGTGCCAGCAGTTACTCGAATAGGGAAGAGACCCAGTACTTC.

This chain uses TRBV5-1 with TRBJ2-7; D remains ambiguous. The germline V gene encodes CDR1 SGHRS and CDR2 YFSETQ. V lost 0 bases to trimming and J lost 5 bases, with 12 bases between them. This CDR3 has 14 residues. CDR3 sequence reads: CASSLAPTKDEQYF. CDR3 DNA sequence: TGCGCCAGCAGCTTGGCGCCAACTAAGGACGAGCAGTACTTC.

This clone appeared a single time. The chain links TRBV19 to TRBJ2-3, with D tentatively TRBD2 (7 bases). V was shortened by 6 bases and J by 4 bases, with 23 bases between the two germline ends. The CDR3 is made up of 17 amino acids. CDR1 and CDR2 from the germline V gene are LNHDA and SQIVND (reference sequence). The CDR3 DNA is TGTGCCAGTAGCCCCGATAGGGGGTTCGGGGGGCCAGATACGCAGTATTTT. It codes for CASSPDRGFGGPDTQYF.

CDR3 in DNA: TGTGCCAGCAGTGACTTCGGAGGGATCTCCTACGAGCAGTACTTC. Translated, it gives CASSDFGGISYEQYF. The chain uses TRBV6-4 and TRBJ2-7, with a tentative D call TRBD2 (6 bases). The CDR3 spans 15 residues. Trimming shortened V by 1 base and J by 0 bases, and 10 bases separated the two germline ends. CDR1 is MRHNA and CDR2 is SNTAGT in the germline V gene.

This clone was picked up a small number of times. This chain links TRBV7-9 with TRBJ1-6, with D hard to call. With 4 bases removed from V and 13 bases from J, the gap between germline ends came to 14 bases. This CDR3 is built from 13 residues. Germline V gene lookup returns CDR1 SEHNR and CDR2 FQNEAQ (reference sequence). The CDR3 DNA reads TGTGCCAGCAGCTCTCTCGGCGAGGGCCCCCTCCACTTT. Its protein product is CASSSLGEGPLHF.

The V and J genes are TRBV19 and TRBJ2-7, with D hard to call. Germline values: CDR1 LNHDA, CDR2 SQIVND (reference sequence). V lost 3 bases to trimming and J lost 6 bases, with 18 bases between them. CDR3 size: 15 residues. The CDR3 region has the DNA TGTGCCAGTAGTATTCCGGGCCCCGTAAAAACCGAGCAGTACTTC. It specifies CASSIPGPVKTEQYF.

This chain connects TRBV5-1 to TRBJ2-5, with a tentative D call TRBD2 (5 bases). The CDR3 length is 14 residues. Trimming took off 2 bases at V and 2 bases at J, with 10 bases between the two ends. The V gene's germline CDR1 is SGHRS and CDR2 YFSETQ. CDR3 bases: TGCGCCAGCAGCTTCCGGGATCGGCAAGAGACCCAGTACTTC. It yields the protein CASSFRDRQETQYF. Full variable domain (rest looked up from reference TRBV5-1 and TRBJ2-5): KAGVTQTPRYLIKTRGQQVTLSCSPISGHRSVSWYQQTPGQGLQFLFEYFSETQRNKGNFPGRFSGRQFSNSRSEMNVSTLELGDSALYLCASSFRDRQETQYFGPGTRLLVL.

V usage is TRBV6-1 and J usage is TRBJ2-3; 8 bases map to TRBD1. The CDR3 totals 14 residues. Per the germline V gene, CDR1 is MNHNS and CDR2 is SASEGT. With V trimmed by 6 bases and J by 3 bases, 5 bases remained unmatched. The CDR3 protein is CASRDRVETDTQYF. CDR3 DNA sequence: TGTGCCAGCAGGGACAGGGTTGAGACAGATACGCAGTATTTT.

This clone was seen a few times. The chain employs TRBV2 and TRBJ2-3, with 8 positions matching TRBD1. The CDR3 has 13 amino acids. V lost 6 bases and J lost 6; bases outside the gene matches: 5. CDR1 SNHLY and CDR2 FYNNEI come from the germline V gene. The CDR3 reads CASSLGQGDTQYF. The DNA for the CDR3 is TGTGCCAGCAGCCTCGGACAGGGTGATACGCAGTATTTT.

This chain connects TRBV11-2 to TRBJ2-3; 10 bases line up with TRBD2. Looked up from germline, CDR1 is SGHAT and CDR2 is FQNNGV. With V trimmed by 2 bases and J by 5 bases, 7 bases remained unmatched. The CDR3 length is 16 residues. The CDR3 DNA reads as TGTGCCAGCAGCTTATTAAGCGGGGGGGCGAAAGATACGCAGTATTTT. Residues: CASSLLSGGAKDTQYF.

The rearrangement links TRBV27 to TRBJ1-6, with 8 nucleotides matching TRBD1. Germline lookup yields CDR1 MNHEY and CDR2 SMNVEV (reference sequence). Trimming cost V 5 bases and J 7 bases; bases outside gene matches: 7. CDR3 length: 15 residues. As DNA, the CDR3 is TGTGCCAGCAGTCTCCCGACAGGGGCCAATTCACCCCTCCACTTT. Protein: CASSLPTGANSPLHF.

Of note for this clone: Additional DNA sequences in this sample encode the identical CDR3. This chain joins TRBV11-2 and TRBJ2-2; D unclear. Germline CDR1 is SGHAT and CDR2 is FQNNGV. This CDR3 region has 14 residues. The ends were cut back, 0 bases at V and 1 base at J, with 3 bases in the middle. The CDR3 here is CASSLDRNTGELFF. The CDR3 nucleotides are TGTGCCAGCAGCTTAGATCGGAACACCGGGGAGCTGTTTTTT.

The gene calls are TRBV18 and TRBJ1-1; 11 bases are a match to TRBD1. With V trimmed by 3 bases and J by 10 bases, 7 bases remained unmatched. Germline assignment: CDR1 KGHSH and CDR2 LQKENI. This CDR3 contains 14 residues. In DNA form, the CDR3 reads TGTGCCAGCTCACCGGACAGGGGGCTGGGAGGAGCTTTCTTT. It translates to CASSPDRGLGGAFF.

The chain has TRBV19 and TRBJ2-1, with 13 bases lining up with TRBD2. The CDR3 runs 15 residues. The germline V gene encodes CDR1 LNHDA and CDR2 SQIVND (reference sequence). The J segment lost 8 bases and the V segment lost 6 bases, leaving 7 bases of the junction unmatched. Here the CDR3 reads CASSTTSGGPDEQFF. In nucleotides, the CDR3 is TGTGCCAGTAGCACGACTAGCGGGGGGCCTGATGAGCAGTTCTTC.

The chain carries TRBV12-5 and TRBJ2-3; a possible D gene is TRBD2 (6 bases). The germline CDR1 and CDR2 sequences are LGHNT and FRNRAP. Trimming shortened V by 0 bases and J by 1 base, and 8 bases separated the two germline ends. The CDR3 loop spans 15 amino acids. The CDR3 nucleotides read TGTGCTAGTGGTTTGGTGGGCGGGGGCACAGATACGCAGTATTTT. This sequence encodes CASGLVGGGTDTQYF.

The V gene is TRBV4-2, the J gene TRBJ1-2; 7 nucleotides line up with TRBD1. Unmatched junction bases numbered 6, after V lost 0 bases and J lost 2 bases. Germline V gene lookup returns CDR1 LGHNA and CDR2 YNFKEQ. CDR3 length equals 16 residues. DNA of the CDR3: TGTGCCAGCAGCCAAGACCGACGGACAGGAAACTATGGCTACACCTTC. Translating gives CASSQDRRTGNYGYTF.

CDR3 sequence reads: CASRPTVNTEAFF. CDR3 nucleotide sequence: TGTGCCAGCAGGCCGACGGTGAACACTGAAGCTTTCTTT. The chain combines TRBV6-1 with TRBJ1-1, with D unresolved. The CDR3 runs to 13 residues. Germline CDR1 and CDR2: MNHNS and SASEGT. Trimming pared 6 bases from V and 0 bases from J, leaving 8 bases between.

This sequence joins TRBV28 and TRBJ1-1, with D possibly TRBD1 on 5 matching bases. V lost 7 bases and J lost 4, with 13 bases in between. This CDR3 has 13 amino acids. CDR1 MDHEN and CDR2 SYDVKM come from the germline V gene. CDR3 nucleotides: TGTGCCAGCACCTCCGCTGGGGGCACTGAAGCTTTCTTT. This sequence encodes CASTSAGGTEAFF.

The chain is built from TRBV29-1 and TRBJ2-5, with D possibly being TRBD1 or TRBD2 (6 bases each). V lost 8 bases to trimming and J lost 3 bases, with 22 bases between them. The CDR3 consists of 15 residues. Germline assignment: CDR1 SQVTM and CDR2 ANQGSEA. The CDR3 DNA sequence: TGCAGCTCGGGGGAGCCCCTGGGACAAAAAGAGACCCAGTACTTC. Translating it yields CSSGEPLGQKETQYF.

The V and J genes are TRBV5-1 and TRBJ2-6; D ambiguous. Trimming shortened V by 2 bases and J by 0 bases, and 12 bases separated the two germline ends. Germline lookup yields CDR1 SGHRS and CDR2 YFSETQ. This CDR3 has 17 amino acids. DNA for the CDR3: TGCGCCAGCAGCTTAAGGTCAGCCCTCTCTGGGGCCAACGTCCTGACTTTC. It encodes CASSLRSALSGANVLTF. Combining the CDR3 with reference TRBV5-1 and TRBJ2-6 gives the whole variable domain KAGVTQTPRYLIKTRGQQVTLSCSPISGHRSVSWYQQTPGQGLQFLFEYFSETQRNKGNFPGRFSGRQFSNSRSEMNVSTLELGDSALYLCASSLRSALSGANVLTFGAGSRLTVL.

This sequence joins TRBV18 and TRBJ1-5, with unresolved D. V shed 2 bases and J shed 1 base, with 15 bases lying between them. The germline CDR1 and CDR2 sequences are KGHSH and LQKENI. The CDR3 loop spans 17 amino acids. The CDR3 is CASSPYTVGRSNQPQHF. DNA for the CDR3: TGTGCCAGCTCACCATATACCGTAGGCAGGAGCAATCAGCCCCAGCATTTT.

The rearrangement uses TRBV14 and TRBJ2-1; TRBD2 matches at 9 bases. The V and J ends lost 3 bases and 6 bases, in that order; junction bases with no gene match: 9. Germline loops: CDR1 SGHDN, CDR2 FVKESK. This CDR3 has 16 amino acids. The CDR3 here is CASSHILRRGGNEQFF. In nucleotides, the CDR3 is TGTGCCAGCAGCCACATCCTTCGGCGGGGGGGCAATGAGCAGTTCTTC.

The chain joins TRBV7-9 to TRBJ1-2; 7 nucleotides align to TRBD1. The CDR3 totals 14 residues. With V trimmed by 5 bases and J by 2 bases, 5 bases remained unmatched. Germline loops: CDR1 SEHNR, CDR2 FQNEAQ (reference sequence). The CDR3 DNA follows: TGTGCCAGCAGCCCACAGGGGACGAACTATGGCTACACCTTC. Translated, it gives CASSPQGTNYGYTF.